The clone carrying this TCR beta chain was counted many times. The entry originates in a study of early T cells in non-severe SARS-CoV-2 infection. The germline gives CDR1 SNHLY, CDR2 FYNNEI. Trimming took 1 base from V and 6 from J, leaving 10 bases between them. This CDR3 is built from 14 residues. TCRdb reprocessed the 5' RACE reads via MiXCR and lists one record per CDR3 protein. The table shows around 80,000 distinct CDR3 sequences, with roughly an eighth occurring only once. This chain links TRBV2 with TRBJ2-1, with D unresolved. The clonotype was recovered from an adult who was a healthcare worker with PCR-confirmed SARS-CoV-2 infection or an uninfected control (not recorded which). The sample comprised whole blood. This CDR3 reads CASSEGLQSNEQFF. DNA for the CDR3: TGTGCCAGCAGTGAAGGTCTCCAGTCCAATGAGCAGTTCTTC.